The subject of this entry is one TCR beta chain. The data derive from a study of blood T cell repertoires in COVID-19. This CDR3 has 18 amino acids. V lost 0 bases and J lost 4, with 20 bases in between. Germline loops: CDR1 SGHNT, CDR2 YENEEA. Profiled with immunoSEQ multiplex PCR; TCRdb holds only in-frame clones, not every one. The sample has a few hundred thousand clones; approximately 91% are singletons. The chain combines TRBV11-3 with TRBJ2-3; a possible D gene is TRBD1 (6 bases). The source material was PBMCs or T cells enriched from blood (not recorded which). The receptor comes from a woman in her thirties or forties who had been exposed to COVID-19. This chain's CDR3 is CASSLDLLFRGEPDTQYF. The CDR3 DNA is TGTGCCAGCAGCTTAGATCTCCTTTTCAGGGGCGAACCAGATACGCAGTATTTT. Full variable domain (missing parts from reference TRBV11-3 and TRBJ2-3): EAGVVQSPRYKIIEKKQPVAFWCNPISGHNTLYWYLQNLGQGPELLIRYENEEAVDDSQLPKDRFSAERLKGVDSTLKIQPAELGDSAVYLCASSLDLLFRGEPDTQYFGPGTRLTVL.